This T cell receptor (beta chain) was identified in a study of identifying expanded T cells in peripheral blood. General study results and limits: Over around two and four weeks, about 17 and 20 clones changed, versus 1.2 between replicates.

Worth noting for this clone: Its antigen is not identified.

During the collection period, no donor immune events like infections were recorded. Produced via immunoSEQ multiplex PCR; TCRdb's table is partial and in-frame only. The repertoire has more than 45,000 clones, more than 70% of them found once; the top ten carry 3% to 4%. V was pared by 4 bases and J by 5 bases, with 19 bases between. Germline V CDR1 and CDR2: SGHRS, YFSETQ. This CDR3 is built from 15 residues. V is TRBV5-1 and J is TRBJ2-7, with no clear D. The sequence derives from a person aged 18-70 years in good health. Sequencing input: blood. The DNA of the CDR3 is TGCGCCAGCAGCCCGCCGTTTACCCAGTGGAACGAGCAGTACTTC. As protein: CASSPPFTQWNEQYF.